This is a list of T cell receptor beta chains from one sample in a study of control samples from healthy donors and cancer patients. Here immunoSEQ multiplex PCR was the method, and the copy in TCRdb shows in-frame clones only, minus some. The sample has over 150,000 clones; roughly 94% are singletons. Sequencing was done on a sample of PBMCs. The receptors were sampled from a man in his 60s with colorectal cancer. Both conserved end residues are part of each CDR3. Each record gives: J gene, D gene, clone size, V gene, CDR3 protein, CDR3 DNA. The D gene is left open where the match is weak. Not every row has a clone size; where given, it reads once, few, many or a size class.

TRBJ1-2 TRBD1 . TRBV29-1 CSALRAGGAGFHGYTF TGCAGCGCCCTTCGGGCAGGGGGCGCGGGTTTCCATGGCTACACCTTC
TRBJ2-5 TRBD2 . TRBV5-6 CASSRTSGGASQETQYF TGTGCCAGCAGCCGGACTAGCGGGGGGGCGTCCCAAGAGACCCAGTACTTC
TRBJ1-1 . . TRBV7-9 CASSLEGRGNTEAFF TGTGCCAGCAGCTTAGAAGGCAGGGGGAACACTGAAGCTTTCTTT
TRBJ2-3 . . TRBV11-2 CASSPETDTQYF TGTGCCAGCAGCCCCGAGACGGATACGCAGTATTTT
TRBJ1-6 . . TRBV25-1 CASSESGPYNSPLHF TGTGCCAGCAGTGAGTCAGGCCCCTATAATTCACCCCTCCACTTT
TRBJ2-7 . many TRBV6-1 CASSEGPTYEQYF TGTGCCAGCAGTGAAGGCCCCACCTACGAGCAGTACTTC
TRBJ1-1 . . TRBV6-5 CASSYYGGNTEAFF TGTGCCAGCAGTTACTACGGGGGGAACACTGAAGCTTTCTTT
TRBJ2-7 TRBD2 . TRBV7-2 CASSWTSGGPYEQYF TGTGCCAGCAGCTGGACTAGCGGGGGGCCCTACGAGCAGTACTTC
TRBJ2-5 . . TRBV5-4 CASSLDQGGQETQYF TGTGCCAGCAGCTTGGATCAGGGCGGGCAAGAGACCCAGTACTTC
TRBJ2-1 . . TRBV27 CASSTPLQGPRNNEQFF TGTGCCAGCAGTACGCCCCTACAGGGTCCCCGGAACAATGAGCAGTTCTTC
TRBJ2-7 . . TRBV5-1 CASSFKQFGDEQYF TGCGCCAGCAGCTTCAAACAGTTTGGGGACGAGCAGTACTTC
TRBJ1-1 . . TRBV28 CASRSGAGLNTEAFF TGTGCCAGCAGATCAGGGGCGGGGTTGAACACTGAAGCTTTCTTT
TRBJ2-3 TRBD2 . TRBV9 CASSLGTSGGVDTQYF TGTGCCAGCAGCTTAGGGACTAGCGGGGGGGTCGATACGCAGTATTTT
TRBJ1-2 TRBD1 . TRBV3-1/TRBV3-2 CASSQGQGALGGYTF TGTGCCAGCAGCCAAGGACAGGGGGCCTTGGGTGGCTACACCTTC
TRBJ2-7 . . TRBV18 CASSPPSRDEQYF TGTGCCAGCTCACCCCCTTCAAGGGACGAGCAGTACTTC
TRBJ2-1 TRBD2 . TRBV19 CASISSGGHYNEQFF TGTGCCAGTATTAGTAGCGGGGGGCACTACAATGAGCAGTTCTTC
TRBJ1-2 . . TRBV5-1 CASSLSGGAHGYTF TGCGCCAGCAGCCTCTCCGGGGGCGCGCACGGCTACACCTTC
TRBJ1-2 . few TRBV7-9 CASSPTGFAGYTF TGTGCCAGCAGCCCCACAGGGTTCGCTGGCTACACCTTC
TRBJ2-7 . . TRBV29-1 CSARMPYEQYF TGCAGCGCCAGAATGCCCTACGAGCAGTACTTC
TRBJ1-2 . . TRBV12-3/TRBV12-4 CASSLERGDGYTF TGTGCCAGCAGTTTAGAAAGAGGGGATGGCTACACCTTC
TRBJ1-1 . . TRBV10-1 CASSGQGRGAFF TGCGCCAGCAGTGGCCAAGGACGTGGAGCTTTCTTT
TRBJ1-2 TRBD1 . TRBV4-3 CASSRTGDYGYTF TGCGCCAGCAGCCGTACAGGGGACTATGGCTACACCTTC
TRBJ2-3 . . TRBV24-1 CATSADGAAGTDTQYF TGTGCCACCAGTGCGGACGGGGCAGCGGGTACAGATACGCAGTATTTT
TRBJ2-7 . . TRBV29-1 CSVGGGVSSYEQYF TGCAGCGTTGGGGGAGGTGTTAGCTCCTACGAGCAGTACTTC
TRBJ1-6 . . TRBV30 CAWRGKAPFNGSPLHF TGTGCCTGGAGAGGCAAGGCGCCTTTTAACGGCTCACCCCTCCACTTT
TRBJ2-3 . . TRBV5-1 CASSLAALPDTQYF TGCGCCAGCAGCTTGGCGGCCCTCCCAGATACGCAGTATTTT
TRBJ2-1 TRBD2 . TRBV5-1 CASSLGLAGGPEQFF TGCGCCAGCAGCTTGGGACTAGCGGGGGGTCCTGAGCAGTTCTTC
TRBJ2-1 . . TRBV23-1 CASSQGPPWCSYNEQFF TGCGCCAGCAGTCAAGGTCCACCCTGGTGCTCCTACAATGAGCAGTTCTTC
TRBJ2-7 TRBD2 . TRBV7-9 CASSLGLATSYEQYF TGTGCCAGCAGCTTGGGACTAGCGACCTCCTACGAGCAGTACTTC
TRBJ2-3 TRBD2 few TRBV18 CASSPQMTSGGSTDTQYF TGTGCCAGCTCACCACAAATGACTAGCGGGGGTTCCACAGATACGCAGTATTTT
TRBJ2-7 . . TRBV7-2 CASSLGQFSSYEQYF TGTGCCAGCAGCTTAGGTCAGTTCTCTTCCTACGAGCAGTACTTC
TRBJ2-3 TRBD1 . TRBV5-1 CASSPRGQDGTDTQYF TGCGCCAGCAGCCCAAGGGGACAGGACGGGACAGATACGCAGTATTTT
TRBJ1-2 TRBD1 . TRBV16 CASSRGQYYGYTF TGTGCCAGCAGCCGGGGACAGTACTATGGCTACACCTTC
TRBJ1-2 . . TRBV5-4 CASSLEGLGYGYTF TGTGCCAGCAGCTTGGAGGGGCTGGGGTATGGCTACACCTTC
TRBJ2-4 . . TRBV11-2 CASSLGGLVLAKNIQYF TGTGCCAGCAGCTTAGGGGGACTGGTACTAGCCAAAAACATTCAGTACTTC
TRBJ2-1 TRBD2 . TRBV11-1 CASSPRGSSYNEQFF TGTGCCAGCAGCCCGCGGGGGAGCTCCTACAATGAGCAGTTCTTC
TRBJ2-7 TRBD1 . TRBV19 CASTPGTGPYEQYF TGTGCCAGTACCCCCGGGACAGGCCCATACGAGCAGTACTTC
TRBJ2-2 TRBD2 once TRBV7-2 CASSLTSGYTGELFF TGTGCCAGCAGCTTGACTAGCGGATACACCGGGGAGCTGTTTTTT
TRBJ2-7 TRBD1 . TRBV7-8 CASSPGTGAYEQYF TGTGCCAGCAGCCCCGGGACAGGGGCCTACGAGCAGTACTTC
TRBJ2-5 TRBD2 . TRBV7-6 CASSSHSRTSGGETQYF TGTGCCAGCAGCTCCCACTCCAGAACTAGCGGGGGGGAGACCCAGTACTTC
TRBJ2-3 . few TRBV30 CAWTPPYSTDTQYF TGTGCCTGGACCCCCCCATATAGCACAGATACGCAGTATTTT
TRBJ1-6 . . TRBV29-1 CSVDFRGSPLHF TGCAGCGTTGATTTTCGTGGTTCACCCCTCCACTTT
TRBJ2-2 . . TRBV7-9 CASSLVRGDTGELFF TGTGCCAGCAGCTTAGTGCGCGGAGACACCGGGGAGCTGTTTTTT